This entry features one T cell receptor (beta chain) sequence. Its target is not known. This specimen belongs to a study of OX40 agonist ivuxolimab in advanced cancers. Study as a whole: Recorded diagnoses for dose-escalation patients were hepatocellular carcinoma, melanoma, renal cell or head and neck cancer. The study's findings and limits: Near-lowest levels of clonal expansion characterized partial responders at 0.1-3.0 mg/kg.

The germline V gene encodes CDR1 MNHEY and CDR2 SMNVEV (reference sequence). The CDR3 has 14 amino acids. Trimming removed 6 bases from V and 9 bases from J; junction bases left unmatched: 9. Sequenced by immunoSEQ multiplex PCR; TCRdb stores in-frame clones only, minus some. The sample consists of tens of thousands of clones, approximately 93% of them appearing once. This TCR was recovered from an adult with an advanced solid tumor such as melanoma, head and neck, liver or kidney cancer. The rearrangement uses TRBV27 and TRBJ2-5, with 11 bases aligning to TRBD2. The material sequenced was CD4+ or CD8+ T cells sorted from blood, taken in a trial of the OX40 agonist ivuxolimab. The chain's CDR3 is CASSPGLAGGPQYF. CDR3 DNA: TGTGCCAGCAGCCCCGGGCTAGCGGGGGGTCCCCAGTACTTC.